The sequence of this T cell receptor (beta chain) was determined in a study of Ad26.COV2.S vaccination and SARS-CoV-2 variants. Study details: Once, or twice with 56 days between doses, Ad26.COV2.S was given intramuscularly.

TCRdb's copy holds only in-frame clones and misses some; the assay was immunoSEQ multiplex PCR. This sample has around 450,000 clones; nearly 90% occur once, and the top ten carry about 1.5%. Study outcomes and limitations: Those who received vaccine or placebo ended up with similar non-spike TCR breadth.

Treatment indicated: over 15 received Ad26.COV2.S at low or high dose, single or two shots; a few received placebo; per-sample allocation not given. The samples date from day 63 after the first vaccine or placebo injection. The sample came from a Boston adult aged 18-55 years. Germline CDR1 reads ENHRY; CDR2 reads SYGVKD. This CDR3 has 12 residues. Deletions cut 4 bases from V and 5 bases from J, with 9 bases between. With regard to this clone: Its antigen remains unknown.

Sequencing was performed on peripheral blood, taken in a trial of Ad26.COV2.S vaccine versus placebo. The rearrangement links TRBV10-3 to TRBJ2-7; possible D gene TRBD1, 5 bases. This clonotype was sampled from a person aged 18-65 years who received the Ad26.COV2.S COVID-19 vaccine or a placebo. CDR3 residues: CAISAGSDEQYF. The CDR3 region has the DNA TGTGCCATCAGTGCAGGGTCCGACGAGCAGTACTTC.